The 12 T cell receptor beta chains presented below share a single source sample, sequenced in a study of identical twins. TCRdb used MiXCR to reprocess the 5' RACE reads, holding one entry per CDR3 protein. Among 570,000 or so distinct CDR3 sequences listed, around a tenth were seen once. This sample also appeared in a second study, on yellow fever vaccine responses in identical twins.

Material for sequencing was PBMCs. These receptors originate from a woman between 18 and 29 years old in good health.

The chain couples TRBV7-6 to TRBJ2-5, with D possibly being TRBD1 (6 bases). V shed 6 bases and J shed 2 bases, with 10 bases lying between them. The CDR3 runs 13 residues. Germline V gives CDR1 SGHVS, CDR2 FNYEAQ. CDR3 sequence reads: CASSHREQETQYF. The CDR3 DNA follows: TGTGCCAGCAGTCACAGGGAGCAAGAGACCCAGTACTTC.

This clonotype came up many times. The chain is built from TRBV12-3 or TRBV12-4 and TRBJ2-1, with TRBD2 matching 8 bases. V was clipped by 2 bases and J by 0 bases; unmatched bases: 6. This CDR3 contains 17 residues. The CDR3 sequence: CASSLSLSGSSYNEQFF. The CDR3 region has the DNA TGTGCCAGCAGTTTATCCTTAAGCGGGAGCTCCTACAATGAGCAGTTCTTC.

This clonotype turned up a few times. The chain couples TRBV12-5 to TRBJ1-5; no clear D. Germline CDR1 and CDR2: LGHNT and FRNRAP. This CDR3 spans 12 amino acids. The V end lost 3 bases, the J end lost 8 bases, and 8 bases lay between the germline ends. CDR3 in amino acids: CASGFDVKPQHF. CDR3 DNA sequence: TGTGCTAGTGGTTTTGACGTTAAGCCCCAGCATTTT. Based on the CDR3 plus reference TRBV12-5 and TRBJ1-5, the full variable domain is DARVTQTPRHKVTEMGQEVTMRCQPILGHNTVFWYRQTMMQGLELLAYFRNRAPLDDSGMPKDRFSAEMPDATLATLKIQPSEPRDSAVYFCASGFDVKPQHFGDGTRLSIL.

The chain combines TRBV2 with TRBJ2-7; D gene uncertain. This CDR3 has 14 residues. The V gene's germline CDR1 is SNHLY and CDR2 FYNNEI. The V gene lost 8 bases and the J gene lost 5 bases, with 19 bases spanning the gap. The CDR3 DNA follows: TGTGCCAGCTTACTACGTCCCGACGGAAACGAGCAGTACTTC. Protein product: CASLLRPDGNEQYF.

This clonotype came up many times. The genes are TRBV20-1 and TRBJ1-3; 8 bases line up with TRBD1. Per the germline V gene, CDR1 is DFQATT and CDR2 is SNEGSKA (reference sequence). The CDR3 runs 14 residues. Losses at the gene ends were 5 bases for V and 1 base for J; bases not matched to a gene: 4. CDR3 nucleotide sequence: TGCAGTGCTGAGGACAGGGTATCTGGAAACACCATATATTTT. Translating gives CSAEDRVSGNTIYF.

The table lists this clonotype with a few counts. The chain combines TRBV27 with TRBJ2-1, with 9 positions matching TRBD2. In germline, CDR1 is MNHEY, CDR2 SMNVEV (reference sequence). The CDR3 loop spans 16 amino acids. V trimming: 5 bases; J trimming: 1 base; junction bases outside the gene matches: 6. CDR3 nucleotides: TGTGCCAGCAGTACCTCTAGCGGGGAGTCCTACAATGAGCAGTTCTTC. Translating it yields CASSTSSGESYNEQFF.

J is TRBJ2-7 and V is TRBV15; the D gene is possibly TRBD1 (6 bases). V was pared by 0 bases and J by 5 bases, with 14 bases between. This CDR3 has 15 amino acids. Germline CDR1 and CDR2: LNHNV and YYDKDF (reference sequence). The CDR3 sequence: CATSREGRGSDEQYF. The CDR3 region has the DNA TGTGCCACCAGCAGAGAGGGCAGGGGAAGCGACGAGCAGTACTTC.

This clonotype was seen a few times. The V gene is TRBV2, the J gene TRBJ1-5; a possible D gene is TRBD1 (5 bases). This CDR3 comprises 14 residues. Germline V gene data show CDR1 as SNHLY and CDR2 as FYNNEI. The V end lost 7 bases, the J end lost 3 bases, and 13 bases lay between the germline ends. The DNA of the CDR3 is TGTGCCAGCAAGAGTGACAGTAACAATCAGCCCCAGCATTTT. Translating gives CASKSDSNNQPQHF.

This clonotype has a handful of counts. This chain uses TRBV10-3 with TRBJ2-7; possible D gene TRBD1, 5 bases. Per germline, CDR1 ENHRY and CDR2 SYGVKD. The CDR3 covers 13 residues. The ends were cut back, 5 bases at V and 0 bases at J, with 8 bases in the middle. CDR3 DNA: TGTGCCATCAGTAATCAGGGCTCCTACGAGCAGTACTTC. Translated: CAISNQGSYEQYF.

This clonotype was found many times. The V call is TRBV29-1, the J call TRBJ2-6; D ambiguous. CDR1 and CDR2 from the germline V gene are SQVTM and ANQGSEA. Trimming cost V 4 bases and J 1 base, with 11 bases left between them. This CDR3 spans 15 amino acids. In nucleotides, the CDR3 is TGCAGCGTTGTCGGCAGTTCGTCTGGGGCCAACGTCCTGACTTTC. It translates to CSVVGSSSGANVLTF.

V and J are TRBV7-9 and TRBJ2-5; weak D call: TRBD2 (6 bases). Germline assignment: CDR1 SEHNR and CDR2 FQNEAQ (reference sequence). The V gene lost 6 bases and the J gene lost 1 base, with 12 bases spanning the gap. This CDR3 spans 14 amino acids. The CDR3 sequence is CASSSGLGQETQYF. In DNA, the CDR3 is TGTGCCAGCAGTTCGGGACTCGGCCAAGAGACCCAGTACTTC. Together with reference TRBV7-9 and TRBJ2-5, the CDR3 gives the full variable domain: DTGVSQNPRHKITKRGQNVTFRCDPISEHNRLYWYRQTLGQGPEFLTYFQNEAQLEKSRLLSDRFSAERPKGSFSTLEIQRTEQGDSAMYLCASSSGLGQETQYFGPGTRLLVL.

This clonotype occurred a few times. The chain is built from TRBV5-1 and TRBJ2-1, with D perhaps given as TRBD1 or TRBD2 (5 bases each). The CDR3 has 15 amino acids. V was pared by 0 bases and J by 7 bases, with 14 bases between. Germline lookup yields CDR1 SGHRS and CDR2 YFSETQ. CDR3 protein: CASSLGSRGVNEQFF. The CDR3 DNA sequence: TGCGCCAGCAGCTTGGGGTCTAGAGGGGTGAATGAGCAGTTCTTC.